Below, 4 T cell receptor beta chains from the same sample are listed, as sequenced in a study of response to subunit inactivated influenza vaccine. Each CDR3 protein gets one entry after TCRdb re-called the RT-PCR reads with MiXCR. The table has 500,000 to 600,000 distinct CDR3 sequences, 13% to 15% seen once; the top ten hold more than 9.5%. Sequencing used PBMCs from blood, obtained approximately 12 days after vaccination. These receptors were obtained from a man in his fifties who received an inactivated influenza vaccine.

A single count supports this clonotype. The chain employs TRBV3-1 and TRBJ2-1; possibly TRBD1 or TRBD2 for D (5 bases each). The CDR3 spans 14 residues. The germline CDR1 and CDR2 sequences are LGHDT and YNNKEL (reference sequence). The V end was cut by 4 bases, the J end by 7 bases, with 14 bases between. CDR3 loop: CASSPWGSGNEQFF. CDR3 sequence (DNA): TGTGCCAGCAGCCCCTGGGGGAGCGGAAATGAGCAGTTCTTC.

The CDR3 nucleotides read TGCGCCAGCACCCTCCACAGCGGGACCTACGAGCAGTACTTC. It translates to CASTLHSGTYEQYF. The chain joins TRBV5-1 to TRBJ2-7; 7 nucleotides agree with TRBD2. The J segment lost 2 bases and the V segment lost 6 bases, leaving 8 bases of the junction unmatched. The CDR3 has 14 residues. Looked up from germline, CDR1 is SGHRS and CDR2 is YFSETQ.

This clonotype was detected only a few times. This chain uses TRBV20-1 with TRBJ2-1; unclear D gene. Trimming left V 5 bases short and J 1 base short, with 3 bases between. Germline V gives CDR1 DFQATT, CDR2 SNEGSKA (reference sequence). The CDR3 covers 11 residues. CDR3 DNA sequence: TGCAGTGCTGCATCCTACAATGAGCAGTTCTTC. Translating it yields CSAASYNEQFF.

This chain links TRBV5-1 with TRBJ2-1, with a weak D call TRBD1 (6 bases). The germline V gene has CDR1 SGHRS and CDR2 YFSETQ. V was cut by 4 bases and J by 6 bases, with 14 bases left in between. The CDR3 extends over 14 amino acids. This CDR3 is CASSVPRGSNEQFF. CDR3 bases: TGCGCCAGCAGCGTGCCCAGGGGATCCAATGAGCAGTTCTTC.